The T cell receptor beta chain under discussion was sequenced for a study of blood T cell repertoires in COVID-19. Study overall: The analysed material was cDNA or gDNA that came from T cells, B-cell-depleted T cells, or PBMCs.

Clones were sequenced by immunoSEQ multiplex PCR, and TCRdb holds only the in-frame ones, with some missing. The profile covers around 290,000 clones, with 86% appearing a single time and under 3% taken by the ten largest. Trimming cost V 5 bases and J 6 bases, with 10 bases left between them. The CDR3 sequence is 13 residues long. Those who participated ranged in age from roughly 18 to 100 years and resided in 20 to 25 US areas. Assignments of participants to cohorts depended upon their own reported clinical history. Either two negative PCRs, clearance, or symptom resolution qualified Cohort 3 donors as recovered.

The J gene is TRBJ2-2, the V gene TRBV12-3 or TRBV12-4; TRBD2 is a possible D gene (6 bases). The TCR was taken from a woman aged 18 to 35 who had recovered from COVID-19. Sequenced material: PBMCs or T cells enriched from blood (not recorded which). The CDR3 loop reads CASSPWRAGELFF. CDR3 DNA: TGTGCCAGCAGTCCCTGGAGGGCCGGGGAGCTGTTTTTT.